This is a list of T cell receptor beta chains from one sample in a study of blood T cell repertoires in COVID-19. The assay was immunoSEQ multiplex PCR, and TCRdb's table has in-frame clones only and misses some. This table has about 310,000 clones, nearly 90% appearing once. Material for sequencing was peripheral blood. The receptors come from a woman aged 40-49 years with COVID-19, enrolled during active disease. Both conserved end residues are part of each CDR3. A D gene is named only where the DNA matches it firmly. Not every row has a clone size; where given, it reads once, few, many or a size class.

v_gene	abundance	d_gene	j_gene	CDR3aa	CDR3nt
TRBV7-8	NA	TRBD1	TRBJ1-5	CASSSTGGVHQPQHF	TGTGCCAGCAGCTCGACAGGGGGCGTCCATCAGCCCCAGCATTTT
TRBV28	NA	NA	TRBJ1-5	CASSPRQFRQPQHF	TGTGCCAGCAGCCCACGACAGTTCAGGCAGCCCCAGCATTTT
TRBV19	once	NA	TRBJ2-7	CASSLGVAYEQYF	TGTGCCAGTAGTCTCGGGGTCGCCTACGAGCAGTACTTC
TRBV21-1	NA	NA	TRBJ2-7	CASPGVGSYEQYF	TGTGCCAGCCCCGGTGTCGGGTCCTACGAGCAGTACTTC
TRBV7-8	NA	NA	TRBJ2-3	CASSKPQGPRGTDTQYF	TGTGCCAGCAGCAAGCCGCAGGGGCCGCGGGGCACAGATACGCAGTATTTT
TRBV3-1/TRBV3-2	NA	NA	TRBJ1-2	CASSPGVNYGYTF	TGTGCCAGCAGCCCCGGGGTCAACTATGGCTACACCTTC
TRBV6-2/TRBV6-3	NA	NA	TRBJ2-3	CASSYRQAETDTQYF	TGTGCCAGCAGTTATAGACAGGCAGAGACAGATACGCAGTATTTT
TRBV2	NA	NA	TRBJ1-2	CARGGGKNSYTF	TGTGCCAGGGGAGGGGGGAAGAACAGCTACACCTTC
TRBV27	NA	NA	TRBJ2-7	CASSFIGGEQYF	TGTGCCAGCAGTTTTATAGGGGGCGAGCAGTACTTC
TRBV6-2/TRBV6-3	NA	TRBD2	TRBJ2-5	CASSYKASGGASKTQYF	TGTGCCAGCAGTTACAAGGCTAGCGGGGGGGCCAGTAAGACCCAGTACTTC
TRBV12-3/TRBV12-4	once	NA	TRBJ2-7	CASSTQGKWEQYF	TGTGCCAGCAGTACCCAGGGTAAGTGGGAGCAGTACTTC
TRBV6-5	once	NA	TRBJ1-1	CASSDRRAGTEAFF	TGTGCCAGCAGCGACCGCCGGGCAGGGACTGAAGCTTTCTTT
TRBV28	NA	NA	TRBJ2-7	CASSLWGTGLSYEQYF	TGTGCCAGCAGTTTATGGGGTACAGGGTTATCCTACGAGCAGTACTTC
TRBV6-2/TRBV6-3	NA	TRBD2	TRBJ2-3	CASSDPRGGVLTDTQYF	TGTGCCAGCAGTGACCCCCGGGGAGGGGTCCTTACAGATACGCAGTATTTT
TRBV2	NA	TRBD1	TRBJ1-1	CASSADRAGNTEAFF	TGTGCCAGCAGTGCCGACAGGGCCGGAAACACTGAAGCTTTCTTT
TRBV7-9	NA	TRBD1	TRBJ2-3	CASSRGTGGDTQYF	TGTGCCAGCAGCCGAGGGACAGGCGGGGATACGCAGTATTTT
TRBV19	NA	NA	TRBJ1-5	CASTARSNQPQHF	TGTGCCAGTACCGCCCGGTCGAATCAGCCCCAGCATTTT
TRBV5-1	NA	NA	TRBJ2-2	CASSLETIANTGELFF	TGCGCCAGCAGCTTGGAAACCATAGCGAACACCGGGGAGCTGTTTTTT